Listed below are T cell receptor beta chains from one sample, sequenced in a study of read filtering for tumor transcriptome and immune sequencing. Via MiXCR, TCRdb re-called the reads, giving one row per CDR3 protein. The table lists roughly 59,000 distinct CDR3 sequences, roughly 19% of them singletons. Material for sequencing was a population of CD138-negative cells sorted from bone marrow. The receptor set was obtained from a donor at least 40 years old with multiple myeloma. Each CDR3 is given with its conserved first and last residue. Each record gives: clone size, V gene, D gene, J gene, CDR3 protein, CDR3 DNA. The D gene is left open where the match is weak. The size entry is marked missing in some rows and otherwise reads once, few, many or a size class.

abundance: many
v_gene: TRBV7-2
d_gene: .
j_gene: TRBJ2-1
CDR3aa: CASSLVSEQFF
CDR3nt: TGTGCCAGCAGCTTAGTTAGTGAGCAGTTCTTC

abundance: many
v_gene: TRBV5-5
d_gene: TRBD1
j_gene: TRBJ2-3
CDR3aa: CASSLEWTGFVADTQYF
CDR3nt: TGTGCCAGCAGCTTGGAGTGGACAGGGTTTGTGGCGGATACGCAGTATTTT

abundance: many
v_gene: TRBV20-1
d_gene: .
j_gene: TRBJ2-3
CDR3aa: CSAGEYGGGTDTQYF
CDR3nt: TGCAGTGCTGGGGAGTATGGCGGGGGCACAGATACGCAGTATTTT

abundance: many
v_gene: TRBV20-1
d_gene: .
j_gene: TRBJ1-5
CDR3aa: CSGGWIGENQPQHF
CDR3nt: TGCAGTGGGGGATGGATCGGGGAGAATCAGCCCCAGCATTTT

abundance: few
v_gene: TRBV28
d_gene: .
j_gene: TRBJ2-7
CDR3aa: CASSPDRSTYEQYF
CDR3nt: TGTGCCAGCAGCCCCGACAGGTCTACCTACGAGCAGTACTTC

abundance: many
v_gene: TRBV7-2
d_gene: .
j_gene: TRBJ2-7
CDR3aa: CASSLGRAQNSYEQYF
CDR3nt: TGTGCCAGCAGCTTAGGCAGGGCCCAAAACTCCTACGAGCAGTACTTC

abundance: many
v_gene: TRBV28
d_gene: TRBD2
j_gene: TRBJ2-3
CDR3aa: CASIYGGGFSGRAGDTQYF
CDR3nt: TGTGCCAGCATCTATGGGGGGGGATTTAGCGGGAGGGCCGGAGATACGCAGTATTTT

abundance: many
v_gene: TRBV6-5
d_gene: TRBD2
j_gene: TRBJ2-2
CDR3aa: CASSPSVAGRSGELFF
CDR3nt: TGTGCCAGCAGCCCATCGGTAGCGGGGAGGTCCGGGGAGCTGTTTTTT

abundance: many
v_gene: TRBV20-1
d_gene: TRBD2
j_gene: TRBJ2-4
CDR3aa: CSAPASGSKNIQYF
CDR3nt: TGCAGTGCTCCCGCTAGCGGGAGTAAAAACATTCAGTACTTC

abundance: .
v_gene: TRBV7-9
d_gene: .
j_gene: TRBJ1-3
CDR3aa: CASSPRSVSSGNTIYF
CDR3nt: TGTGCCAGCAGCCCTCGGTCAGTCAGCTCTGGAAACACCATATATTTT